These T cell receptor beta chains were read from a single sample in a study of tumor and adjacent non-tumor tissue in lung cancer. TCRdb processed the multiplex PCR reads anew with MiXCR; each CDR3 protein has one entry. Among fewer than 85,000 distinct CDR3 sequences listed, 60% to 75% were seen once. Sequencing was carried out using lung tumor tissue. The receptors derive from a man between 60 and 75 years old with non-small cell lung cancer. CDR3s include the opening cysteine and the closing phenylalanine or tryptophan. Each record gives: J gene, D gene, clone size, V gene, CDR3 DNA, CDR3 protein. A D gene is named only where the DNA matches it firmly. Expanded clones are given a class, and other clones once, few, many or no size at all.

TRBJ1-5,.,.,TRBV20-1,TGCAGTGCCCCTCGGGGGGCAGGGATCAAAAAGAAACAGCATTTT,CSAPRGAGIKKKQHF
TRBJ2-7,.,.,TRBV10-3,TGTATCTCAGAGGGCTGGGTGGGCCAGTGGGTTCGCGAGAAGTACTTC,CISEGWVGQWVREKYF
TRBJ2-2,.,.,TRBV5-1,TGCGCCAGCAGCTCCCAGATCTACACCGGGGAGCTGTTTTTT,CASSSQIYTGELFF
TRBJ2-1,TRBD1,.,TRBV6-2/TRBV6-3,TGTGCCAGCAGTTACCCCACCGGGACAGGGGTCCATAATGAGCAGTTCTTC,CASSYPTGTGVHNEQFF
TRBJ1-2,.,.,TRBV20-1,TGTAGTGCTAGAATCGGTCGGGACTACACCTTC,CSARIGRDYTF
TRBJ1-1,.,.,TRBV5-6,TGTGCCAACAGCCCTAGACAAATCTTGGGGACTGAAGCTTTCTTT,CANSPRQILGTEAFF
TRBJ2-2,.,.,TRBV6-5,TGTGCCAGCTGTTACTCGAGAAGGGTCACCGGGGAGCTATTTTTT,CASCYSRRVTGELFF
TRBJ2-5,.,.,TRBV11-1,TGTGCCAGCAGGAACCGGACCGTCGGTAAAGAGACACAGTACTTC,CASRNRTVGKETQYF
TRBJ1-5,.,.,TRBV20-1,.,CSALDKDYNRNQPQHF
TRBJ2-1,TRBD2,.,TRBV11-1,TGTGGCAGCAGCTTAGGTATACTAGCGGGCTACGTTGAGCAGTTTTTC,CGSSLGILAGYVEQFF
TRBJ1-5,.,.,TRBV5-4,TGTGCCAGCACATTGGGTCGGGAAAATCAGCCCCAGCATTTT,CASTLGRENQPQHF
TRBJ2-3,.,many,TRBV5-4,TGTGCCAGCAGCTCCAGCACAGATACGCAGTATTTT,CASSSSTDTQYF
TRBJ2-3,TRBD2,.,TRBV11-3,TGTGCCAGCAGCTCCGGACTAGTAGATAGCATAGATACGCAGTATTTT,CASSSGLVDSIDTQYF
TRBJ2-2,TRBD2,.,TRBV5-4,TGTGCCAGCAGCTCGACTAGCGCGAAGACCTGGGAGCTGTTTTTT,CASSSTSAKTWELFF
TRBJ2-7,TRBD2,once,TRBV20-1,TGCAGCGCTAGAGAGGGACTAGACTACAAGCAGTACTTC,CSAREGLDYKQYF
TRBJ1-2,.,.,TRBV20-1,TGCAGTGCTAGAACATGGGCTAATTATGGCTGCACCTTC,CSARTWANYGCTF
TRBJ1-1,.,.,TRBV6-5,TGTGCCAGCAGATACGGACAAACCAGTGAAGCTTTCTTT,CASRYGQTSEAFF
TRBJ2-2,TRBD2,medium-sized,TRBV29-1,TGCAGCGTTTTCTTAGCGGGCCCGGGGACCGGGGAGCTGTTTTTT,CSVFLAGPGTGELFF
TRBJ2-2,.,.,TRBV29-1,TGCAGCGTTATGCTAACAGGGAGGAAGGAGTTGTTTTTT,CSVMLTGRKELFF
TRBJ1-4,.,.,TRBV29-1,TGCAGCATGGGGACCGGGAGGAGTAATGAAAAACTGTTTTTT,CSMGTGRSNEKLFF
TRBJ1-5,.,many,TRBV6-6,TGTGCCAGCAGTTACTCCACAGGTGGGGGCAATCAGCCCCAGCATTTT,CASSYSTGGGNQPQHF
TRBJ1-1,TRBD1,.,TRBV6-5,TGTGCCAGCAGTTACGAGACAGGGGGAATGAACCCTGAAGCTTTCTTT,CASSYETGGMNPEAFF
TRBJ1-5,.,.,TRBV20-1,TGCAATGCTAGAGATTCGGGATCATATAGCAACCAGCCCCAGCATTTT,CNARDSGSYSNQPQHF
TRBJ2-2,TRBD2,.,TRBV6-5,TGCGCCAGCAGTCTGGGTGAAGCGGGAGAGCTGTTTTTT,CASSLGEAGELFF
TRBJ2-7,TRBD2,.,TRBV6-5,TGTGTCAGGAGTTACTCGAGGCGGGAGACGGCCGAGCGGTACTTT,CVRSYSRRETAERYF
TRBJ1-5,TRBD1,.,TRBV6-5,TGTGCCAGCAGTACGGGACAGGGGACAAATCAGCCCCAGCATTTT,CASSTGQGTNQPQHF